This passage covers 25 T cell receptor beta chains from one sample sequenced in a study of vaccination effects on CD4 cells after COVID-19. Before sequencing took place, the ViraFEST assay used viral peptide pools to expand antigen-specific CD4+ T cells. Researchers isolated CD4+ T cells once 9 to 11 days of culture had elapsed. The individual was infected with SARS-CoV-2 between March and December 2020, as confirmed by PCR. The participants, recipients of two vaccine doses, got either BNT162b2 or mRNA-1273. The method was immunoSEQ multiplex PCR; TCRdb's version includes in-frame clones alone and lacks a portion of them. There are 13,000 to 15,000 clones in the sample; around 84% occur only once, and more than 25% lies in the top ten. The antigens for these receptors are not known. Sequenced material: CD4+ T cells from PBMCs cultured with HCoV-NL63 spike peptides, taken after COVID-19 vaccination. Receptors originate from a human donor who had a prior SARS-CoV-2 infection.

There are a few counts of this clone. This sequence joins TRBV16 and TRBJ2-6, with 7 bases that match TRBD1. Germline loops: CDR1 KGHSY, CDR2 FQNENV. V shed 6 bases, J shed 1 base, and the junction held 6 bases outside the gene matches. The CDR3 is 16 residues long. The CDR3 protein is CASRPRQGSGANVLTF. For the CDR3, the DNA is TGTGCCAGCAGACCCAGACAGGGTTCTGGGGCCAACGTCCTGACTTTC.

This chain connects TRBV5-4 to TRBJ1-2; TRBD1 matches at 10 bases. V shed 4 bases, J shed 5 bases, and the junction held 5 bases outside the gene matches. This CDR3 contains 14 residues. The germline V gene has CDR1 SGHNT and CDR2 YYREEE (reference sequence). The DNA for the CDR3 is TGTGCCAGCAGCGTGGGGGGACAGGGGTATGGCTACACCTTC. It encodes CASSVGGQGYGYTF.

The rearrangement uses TRBV5-1 and TRBJ1-4; TRBD1 is a possible D gene (5 bases). Germline V CDR1 and CDR2: SGHRS, YFSETQ. This CDR3 comprises 14 residues. Trimming removed 3 bases from V and 3 bases from J, with 9 bases in between. The CDR3 coding sequence is TGCGCCAGCAGCTGGGGACGTTCTAATGAAAAACTGTTTTTT. This translates into CASSWGRSNEKLFF.

This chain uses TRBV5-6 with TRBJ1-2; 8 positions match TRBD1. The CDR3 is made up of 15 amino acids. Germline lookup yields CDR1 SGHDT and CDR2 YYEEEE. V lost 0 bases and J lost 3; bases outside the gene matches: 4. The CDR3 DNA reads as TGTGCCAGCAGCTTGGTACGGGACAGGTACTATGGCTACACCTTC. Translating it yields CASSLVRDRYYGYTF.

This clone showed up just once. The gene calls are TRBV5-4 and TRBJ2-7; the D gene could be TRBD1 or TRBD2 (5 bases each). Trimming stripped 4 bases from V and 5 bases from J, with 19 bases between. There are 15 residues in the CDR3. Germline V gene lookup returns CDR1 SGHNT and CDR2 YYREEE (reference sequence). CDR3 sequence reads: CASSEGTKVGDEQYF. CDR3 DNA: TGTGCCAGCAGCGAAGGGACGAAGGTCGGTGACGAGCAGTACTTC.

This chain's CDR3 is CASSTTHF. The CDR3 DNA follows: TGTGCCAGCAGCACGACACACTTT. V and J are TRBV13 and TRBJ1-6; D remains unclear. Germline V gene lookup returns CDR1 PRHDT and CDR2 FYEKMQ (reference sequence). CDR3 length: 8 amino acids. V lost 5 bases and J lost 19, with 6 bases in between.

This chain joins TRBV5-6 and TRBJ1-1; 8 nucleotides line up with TRBD1. The CDR3 extends over 15 amino acids. V lost 0 bases and J lost 3; bases outside the gene matches: 4. The V gene's germline CDR1 is SGHDT and CDR2 YYEEEE. The CDR3 DNA is TGTGCCAGCAGCTTGGGAAGGGACAGGTACACTGAAGCTTTCTTT. It encodes CASSLGRDRYTEAFF.

The rearrangement joins TRBV5-1 to TRBJ2-2, with 7 bases identical to TRBD1. In germline, CDR1 is SGHRS, CDR2 YFSETQ. This CDR3 has 15 residues. The V segment lost 1 base and the J segment 6 bases; nucleotides outside the gene matches: 6. The CDR3 bases are TGCGCCAGCAGCTTGTTGGGGACAGAGGCCGGGGAGCTGTTTTTT. It encodes CASSLLGTEAGELFF.

This chain joins TRBV11-3 and TRBJ2-3; possible D gene TRBD2, 6 bases. The CDR3 loop spans 18 amino acids. The V end lost 5 bases, the J end lost 5 bases, and 26 bases lay between the germline ends. CDR1 and CDR2 from the germline V gene are SGHNT and YENEEA. CDR3 DNA sequence: TGTGCCAGCAGCCCCGAAACAGCGTGGGGACCCGGGGGAGATACGCAGTATTTT. Its translation is CASSPETAWGPGGDTQYF. Complete variable domain (other parts from reference TRBV11-3 and TRBJ2-3): EAGVVQSPRYKIIEKKQPVAFWCNPISGHNTLYWYLQNLGQGPELLIRYENEEAVDDSQLPKDRFSAERLKGVDSTLKIQPAELGDSAVYLCASSPETAWGPGGDTQYFGPGTRLTVL.

CDR3 residues: CAWSVLATDTQYF. The CDR3 region has the DNA TGTGCCTGGAGTGTACTAGCCACAGATACGCAGTATTTT. The chain couples TRBV30 to TRBJ2-3; possibly TRBD2 for D (6 bases). The germline V gene has CDR1 GTSNPN and CDR2 SVGIG (reference sequence). The V end lost 0 bases, the J end lost 2 bases, and 6 bases lay between the germline ends. The CDR3 sequence is 13 residues long.

The chain carries TRBV7-3 and TRBJ2-3, with TRBD1 matching 8 bases. CDR1 SGHTA and CDR2 FQGTGA come from the germline V gene. V lost 1 base, J lost 5 bases, and 5 bases stayed unmatched. The CDR3 has 15 residues. The CDR3 DNA is TGTGCCAGCAGCTTAAACGCAGGGGGCATAGATACGCAGTATTTT. Translated: CASSLNAGGIDTQYF.

The chain recombines TRBV6-5 with TRBJ2-7, with 8 bases matching TRBD2. CDR3 length: 16 amino acids. Germline loops: CDR1 MNHEY, CDR2 SVGAGI. Losses at the gene ends were 2 bases for V and 3 bases for J; bases not matched to a gene: 9. CDR3 loop: CASSYAFAGGFYEQYF. Written as DNA, the CDR3 is TGTGCCAGCAGTTACGCTTTCGCGGGAGGATTCTACGAGCAGTACTTC.

Only one count was recorded for this clone. V gene TRBV5-8 combines with J gene TRBJ2-7; 7 nucleotides agree with TRBD1. V lost 4 bases to trimming and J lost 5 bases; unmatched junction nucleotides: 6. The CDR3 contains 13 residues. Germline CDR1 reads SGHTS; CDR2 reads YDEGEE. CDR3 amino acids: CASSEDRMDEQYF. In DNA, the CDR3 is TGTGCCAGCAGCGAGGACAGGATGGACGAGCAGTACTTC. Combining the CDR3 with reference TRBV5-8 and TRBJ2-7 gives the whole variable domain EAGVTQSPTHLIKTRGQQATLRCSPISGHTSVYWYQQALGLGLQFLLWYDEGEERNRGNFPPRFSGRQFPNYSSELNVNALELEDSALYLCASSEDRMDEQYFGPGTRLTVT.

The genes are TRBV5-4 and TRBJ1-6, with TRBD1 as a possible D gene (6 bases). CDR1 SGHNT and CDR2 YYREEE come from the germline V gene (reference sequence). The CDR3 spans 14 residues. The V and J ends lost 4 bases and 6 bases respectively, with 11 bases between them. The chain's CDR3 is CASSQGSGNSPLHF. CDR3 DNA sequence: TGTGCCAGCAGCCAGGGGTCGGGTAATTCACCCCTCCACTTT.

This clone came up a few times. The V and J genes are TRBV5-1 and TRBJ2-1; no clear D gene. The CDR3 is made up of 14 amino acids. Germline V gives CDR1 SGHRS, CDR2 YFSETQ. V shed 0 bases and J shed 5 bases, with 9 bases lying between them. CDR3 DNA sequence: TGCGCCAGCAGCTTGGTTACCAGCAACAATGAGCAGTTCTTC. Amino acid sequence: CASSLVTSNNEQFF. Variable domain in full (rest from reference TRBV5-1 and TRBJ2-1): KAGVTQTPRYLIKTRGQQVTLSCSPISGHRSVSWYQQTPGQGLQFLFEYFSETQRNKGNFPGRFSGRQFSNSRSEMNVSTLELGDSALYLCASSLVTSNNEQFFGPGTRLTVL.

V gene TRBV9 combines with J gene TRBJ2-3; 13 bases fit TRBD2. V trimming: 4 bases; J trimming: 4 bases; junction bases outside the gene matches: 6. CDR1 and CDR2 from the germline V gene are SGDLS and YYNGEE. The CDR3 contains 16 residues. CDR3 coding DNA: TGTGCCAGCAGCCCTCGGACTAGCGGGAGTTCAGATACGCAGTATTTT. Translated, it gives CASSPRTSGSSDTQYF.

The rearrangement joins TRBV18 to TRBJ2-1; 9 bases agree with TRBD2. The germline gives CDR1 KGHSH, CDR2 LQKENI. J gave up 8 bases and V 3 bases, and 11 bases lay outside the gene matches. The CDR3 extends over 16 amino acids. The CDR3 DNA reads as TGTGCCAGCTCACCGCGGAGAGCGGGAGGCGGGGATGAGCAGTTCTTC. Translation: CASSPRRAGGGDEQFF.

The chain has TRBV5-4 and TRBJ2-3; 10 bases line up with TRBD1. This CDR3 region has 17 residues. Germline values: CDR1 SGHNT, CDR2 YYREEE (reference sequence). With 0 bases clipped from V and 4 bases from J, the junction kept 8 bases outside the gene matches. CDR3 bases: TGTGCCAGCAGCTTGGATTTTGGGGACAGGGGCTCAGATACGCAGTATTTT. This codes for CASSLDFGDRGSDTQYF.

This chain links TRBV9 with TRBJ1-4; tentatively, D is TRBD1 (5 bases). V lost 8 bases, J lost 6 bases, and 17 bases lay in between. This CDR3 region has 14 residues. CDR1 is SGDLS and CDR2 is YYNGEE in the germline V gene. The CDR3 protein is CASSSRAYDEKLFF. CDR3 sequence (DNA): TGTGCCAGTTCCTCCAGGGCTTATGATGAAAAACTGTTTTTT.

This chain connects TRBV2 to TRBJ1-6; 8 nucleotides line up with TRBD1. Germline V gene lookup returns CDR1 SNHLY and CDR2 FYNNEI. The CDR3 sequence is 13 residues long. Trimming at V came to 4 bases and at J to 10 bases, leaving 3 bases not matched to a gene. The CDR3 sequence: CASSVQGESPLHF. The CDR3 coding sequence is TGTGCCAGCAGTGTACAGGGGGAATCACCCCTCCACTTT.

This clone occurred a few times. V and J are TRBV6-5 and TRBJ1-3, with D possibly being TRBD1 (5 bases). The V end was cut by 0 bases, the J end by 0 bases, with 6 bases between. Germline V gives CDR1 MNHEY, CDR2 SVGAGI. CDR3 length: 15 amino acids. The CDR3 DNA reads TGTGCCAGCAGTTACTCTGACAGCTCTGGAAACACCATATATTTT. This gives the protein CASSYSDSSGNTIYF.

The chain joins TRBV5-4 to TRBJ1-4; TRBD1 aligns across 10 bases. The germline CDR1 and CDR2 sequences are SGHNT and YYREEE (reference sequence). J was trimmed by 7 bases and V by 3 bases; bases with no gene match: 6. This CDR3 region has 15 residues. The CDR3 sequence is CASSSGDRGFEKLFF. The CDR3 DNA reads as TGTGCCAGCAGCTCGGGGGACAGGGGCTTTGAAAAACTGTTTTTT.

This clone was found once. The chain has TRBV19 and TRBJ1-5, with D unclear. CDR1 LNHDA and CDR2 SQIVND come from the germline V gene (reference sequence). The CDR3 is made up of 14 amino acids. The V and J ends lost 3 bases and 4 bases respectively, with 10 bases between them. CDR3 amino acids: CASSISRTNQPQHF. The CDR3 nucleotides are TGTGCCAGTAGTATCTCCAGAACAAATCAGCCCCAGCATTTT.

The chain recombines TRBV19 with TRBJ2-7, with TRBD1 identical over 8 bases. The V gene end was trimmed by 5 bases and the J gene end by 1 base; junction bases not matched to a gene: 10. This CDR3 is 16 amino acids long. The germline gives CDR1 LNHDA, CDR2 SQIVND (reference sequence). The CDR3: CASSLRQGLKSYEQYF. The CDR3 region has the DNA TGTGCCAGTAGTCTGAGACAGGGGCTTAAATCCTACGAGCAGTACTTC.

The chain uses TRBV24-1 and TRBJ2-1; maybe TRBD2 (6 bases). Germline V gives CDR1 KGHDR, CDR2 SFDVKD. The CDR3 contains 14 residues. V shed 4 bases and J shed 8 bases, with 14 bases lying between them. The CDR3, as DNA: TGTGCCACCAGTGACCCCGGAGGGCCAGATGAGCAGTTCTTC. This gives the protein CATSDPGGPDEQFF.